What follows are 2 T cell receptor beta chains derived from one specimen sequenced in a study of a mutant IDH1 vaccine in newly diagnosed glioma. The time point: week 23, last vaccination. Vaccine doses each comprised 300 ug of mutant IDH1 20-mer peptide, with topical imiquimod. TCRdb keeps only in-frame clones here, not all; method: immunoSEQ multiplex PCR. The sample comprises more than 35,000 clones, 75% to 85% of which are singletons, and around 5.1% rests with the top ten. Antigens of these TCRs are unknown. The sample here was PBMCs, taken from a glioma patient whose treatment included an IDH1 peptide vaccine. These receptors all come from a man aged 40-50 years with glioma.

This chain's CDR3 is CASSLGQGHNEQFF. Written as DNA, the CDR3 is TGTGCCAGCAGCTTAGGACAGGGCCACAATGAGCAGTTCTTC. The V call is TRBV7-9, the J call TRBJ2-1; 7 nucleotides agree with TRBD1. The ends lost 1 base at V and 5 bases at J; junction bases unmatched: 2. The CDR3 has 14 amino acids. CDR1 is SEHNR, CDR2 FQNEAQ, per germline (reference sequence). The complete variable domain, with remaining parts taken from reference TRBV7-9 and TRBJ2-1, reads DTGVSQNPRHKITKRGQNVTFRCDPISEHNRLYWYRQTLGQGPEFLTYFQNEAQLEKSRLLSDRFSAERPKGSFSTLEIQRTEQGDSAMYLCASSLGQGHNEQFFGPGTRLTVL.

The count of this clone is one. The genes are TRBV19 and TRBJ1-5, with a weak D call TRBD1 (6 bases). V was cut by 10 bases and J by 4 bases, with 14 bases left in between. Germline assignment: CDR1 LNHDA and CDR2 SQIVND (reference sequence). The CDR3 sequence is 13 residues long. Here the CDR3 DNA reads TGTGCCACCAGAGGGGGGGATAATCAGCCCCAGCATTTT. Protein sequence: CATRGGDNQPQHF.